Below, 10 T cell receptor beta chains from the same sample are listed, as sequenced in a study of identical twins. TCRdb re-called the 5' RACE reads through MiXCR, storing one row per CDR3 protein. The repertoire holds 450,000 or so distinct CDR3 sequences, with 12% to 15% as singletons. The same data also contributed to another study, on yellow fever vaccine responses in identical twins.

Sequences were obtained from CD4+ T cells sorted from blood. These receptors all stem from a woman aged 18 to 35 in good health.

This clonotype was seen at least ten times. V is TRBV5-1 and J is TRBJ1-2; no definite D call. Germline V gene sequence: CDR1 SGHRS, CDR2 YFSETQ. The CDR3 is made up of 14 amino acids. Trimming removed 4 bases from V and 8 bases from J, with 18 bases in between. The CDR3 loop is CASSARDPRWGYTF. The CDR3 DNA follows: TGCGCCAGCAGCGCTAGAGACCCTCGGTGGGGCTACACCTTC. The whole variable domain, remainder taken from reference TRBV5-1 and TRBJ1-2, is KAGVTQTPRYLIKTRGQQVTLSCSPISGHRSVSWYQQTPGQGLQFLFEYFSETQRNKGNFPGRFSGRQFSNSRSEMNVSTLELGDSALYLCASSARDPRWGYTFGSGTRLTVV.

This clonotype turned up a few times. The CDR3 bases are TGTGCCAGCAGCCCTGGTAGCAGGGAAAACGAGCAGTACTTC. It is translated as CASSPGSRENEQYF. The chain joins TRBV11-1 to TRBJ2-7; a weak D match, TRBD1 (5 bases). Germline V lookup: CDR1 SGHAT, CDR2 FQDESV (reference sequence). Trimming stripped 5 bases from V and 5 bases from J, with 16 bases between. The length of the CDR3 is 14 residues.

This clonotype was counted only a few times. CDR3 sequence: CSARDAGAINNSPLHF. The CDR3 DNA follows: TGCAGTGCTAGAGATGCGGGGGCCATCAATAATTCACCCCTCCACTTT. V is TRBV20-1 and J is TRBJ1-6; perhaps TRBD1 as D (6 bases). Germline V gene data show CDR1 as DFQATT and CDR2 as SNEGSKA (reference sequence). This CDR3 region has 16 residues. V was pared by 0 bases and J by 5 bases, with 14 bases between.

The V gene is TRBV11-2, the J gene TRBJ2-7; weak D call: TRBD1 (6 bases). The CDR3 covers 15 residues. Trimming removed 0 bases at V and 3 bases at J, with 12 bases between. CDR1 and CDR2 (germline): SGHAT, FQNNGV. CDR3 bases: TGTGCCAGCAGCTTAGATCGACAGGAAATCTACGAGCAGTACTTC. Translation: CASSLDRQEIYEQYF.

The table lists this clonotype with a few counts. The V call is TRBV5-1, the J call TRBJ2-7; 10 nucleotides line up with TRBD1. V lost 4 bases and J lost 6; bases outside the gene matches: 10. CDR3 length: 15 residues. Germline V gives CDR1 SGHRS, CDR2 YFSETQ. The CDR3 coding sequence is TGCGCCAGCAGCCCGGAGGGACAGGGGCTGCGCGAGCAGTACTTC. It translates to CASSPEGQGLREQYF.

In DNA form, the CDR3 reads TGTGCCACCAGCCAAGACAATGAGCAGTTCTTC. The encoded protein is CATSQDNEQFF. The V gene is TRBV15, the J gene TRBJ2-1; D unresolved. The CDR3 is made up of 11 amino acids. Germline V gene data show CDR1 as LNHNV and CDR2 as YYDKDF (reference sequence). V gave up 5 bases and J gave up 5 bases, with 4 bases separating them.

This chain uses TRBV20-1 with TRBJ2-7, with D possibly being TRBD1 (5 bases). The germline V and J ends were trimmed by 4 bases and 3 bases, with 13 bases remaining between them. The CDR3 contains 13 residues. Germline values: CDR1 DFQATT, CDR2 SNEGSKA (reference sequence). The CDR3 nucleotides are TGCAGTGCTAACTCAGGGCTTGTCTACGAGCAGTACTTC. It encodes CSANSGLVYEQYF.

The rearrangement uses TRBV10-3 and TRBJ2-1, with D tentatively TRBD1 or TRBD2 (6 bases each). The germline V gene has CDR1 ENHRY and CDR2 SYGVKD. Trimming pared 7 bases from V and 2 bases from J, leaving 15 bases between. The CDR3 spans 15 residues. CDR3 bases: TGTGCCATCAAGGGTTCGGGGGCCCCCTACAATGAGCAGTTCTTC. Translated: CAIKGSGAPYNEQFF.

The CDR3: CASRSDGQGAGQPQHF. The CDR3 region has the DNA TGTGCCAGCAGGTCTGATGGACAGGGGGCCGGACAGCCCCAGCATTTT. This rearrangement joins TRBV12-3 or TRBV12-4 to TRBJ1-5, with 11 bases aligning to TRBD1. The CDR3 has 16 residues. V trimming: 6 bases; J trimming: 7 bases; junction bases outside the gene matches: 11.

This chain links TRBV5-1 with TRBJ2-5; tentatively, D is TRBD2 (5 bases). Trimming removed 4 bases at V and 1 base at J, with 20 bases between. The CDR3 contains 17 residues. Germline CDR1 reads SGHRS; CDR2 reads YFSETQ. In nucleotides, the CDR3 is TGCGCCAGCAGCAAAACCCTCAGGACTGTCTCCCAAGAGACCCAGTACTTC. Protein: CASSKTLRTVSQETQYF.